This T cell receptor beta chain was identified in a study of blood T cell repertoires in COVID-19. Germline V gene data show CDR1 as MNHEY and CDR2 as SMNVEV (reference sequence). The CDR3 covers 13 residues. The V and J ends lost 6 bases and 6 bases respectively, with 9 bases between them. Participant age was roughly 18 to 100 years, and participants resided in 24 US areas. Only in-frame clones appear in the TCRdb table, and some are missing; sequencing was by immunoSEQ multiplex PCR. The data contain roughly 340,000 clones, approximately 90% of them seen just once; the ten biggest clones take up about 1%.

This receptor was identified in a man aged 18-30 years who had recovered from COVID-19. The chain carries TRBV27 and TRBJ1-6; D is ambiguous. Sequenced input: PBMCs or T cells enriched from blood (not recorded which). In DNA form, the CDR3 reads TGTGCCAGCAGCGCCCTAGGTAATTCACCCCTCCACTTT. This gives the protein CASSALGNSPLHF.